This T cell receptor beta chain was captured by sequencing in a study of T cells in women clearing cervical HPV infection. Study background: For cases, blood was sampled a median approximately 150 days after lesion detection, interquartile range roughly 80 to 230 days.

Study-wide results and caveats: Unknown T-cell numbers per sample may underlie the richness differences. Controls had more TRBV6-7 (0.16%) than cases (approximately 0.11%).

Details on this clone: Its antigen is still unknown. The missing CDR3 end, 3 residues past where the read stops, is filled in from the germline J gene.

Trimming took 3 bases from V and 5 from J; bases not matched to a gene: 10. The CDR3 sequence is 15 residues long. Germline loops: CDR1 SGHDT, CDR2 YYEEEE. immunoSEQ multiplex PCR used an average of 1200 ng genomic DNA. This table comes from immunoSEQ multiplex PCR, and its TCRdb copy is limited to in-frame clones, with some not included. Found here are over 25,000 clones; the top ten clones hold about 22%. The gene calls are TRBV5-6 and TRBJ2-5; 7 bases line up with TRBD2. The sample comprised blood buffy coat. The sequence came from a woman aged 18 to 75 with a cervical HPV16 infection that either progressed to CIN3+ or cleared (not recorded which). Incomplete CDR3 DNA: TGTGCCAGCAGCTCTGGGCCTTCCGGGGGGGAGACC. Translating gives CASSSGPSGGET. In full, the CDR3 reads CASSSGPSGGETQYF.